This T cell receptor (beta chain) was identified in a study of blood T cell repertoires in COVID-19. Some clones are missing from TCRdb's copy, which holds only in-frame ones; the method was immunoSEQ multiplex PCR. The sample shows approximately 120,000 clones, approximately 80% of them seen only once. The CDR3 extends over 13 amino acids. Germline lookup yields CDR1 MNHNS and CDR2 SASEGT. V was clipped by 0 bases and J by 5 bases, with 7 bases between them. The chain recombines TRBV6-1 with TRBJ1-2; D uncertain. The specimen was peripheral blood. This TCR was recovered from a woman in her fifties or sixties with acute or convalescent COVID-19. CDR3: CASSEADWYGYTF. The CDR3 DNA is TGTGCCAGCAGTGAAGCGGACTGGTATGGCTACACCTTC.